Listed below are T cell receptor beta chains from one sample, sequenced in a study of blood T cell repertoires in COVID-19. TCRdb keeps only in-frame clones here, not all; method: immunoSEQ multiplex PCR. The table shows around 180,000 clones, with roughly three quarters occurring only once. The sequenced material came from peripheral blood. Source of these receptors: a man aged 60 to 69 with active or convalescent COVID-19. The CDR3 runs from the conserved cysteine through the conserved F or W. Fields, in order: clone size, J gene, V gene, D gene, CDR3 DNA, CDR3 protein. The D gene is left open where the match is weak. Expanded clones get a size class; other rows say once, few or many, or leave the size out.

- | TRBJ2-7 | TRBV11-2 | TRBD1 | TGTGCCAGCAGCCAAACAGGGGGACTCGAGCAGTACTTC | CASSQTGGLEQYF
- | TRBJ2-5 | TRBV14 | - | TGTGCCAGCAGCCAAGATTTAGCTGGGACCCAGTACTTC | CASSQDLAGTQYF
- | TRBJ2-3 | TRBV5-1 | TRBD2 | TGCGCCAGCAGCTTCGGACTAGCGGGAGGCGAGCTCTTAGATACGCAGTATTTT | CASSFGLAGGELLDTQYF
- | TRBJ2-2 | TRBV7-3 | - | TGTGCCAGCAGCTTACGAGCTCCCGGGGAGCTGTTTTTT | CASSLRAPGELFF
- | TRBJ1-5 | TRBV18 | TRBD1 | TGTGCCAGCTCACCATGGGACAGGGGAGGAGATCAGCCCCAGCATTTT | CASSPWDRGGDQPQHF
once | TRBJ2-1 | TRBV5-6 | - | TGTGCCAGCAGCTCACCTCTTCGGAATGAGCAGTTCTTC | CASSSPLRNEQFF
- | TRBJ2-7 | TRBV28 | TRBD1 | TGTGCCAGCAGTCCTACAGGGGGCAGTCCCTTCTACGAGCAGTACTTC | CASSPTGGSPFYEQYF
once | TRBJ1-2 | TRBV28 | TRBD1 | TGTGCCAGCAGTAACAGGGGTAAATGGTATGGCTACACCTTC | CASSNRGKWYGYTF
- | TRBJ1-1 | TRBV2 | - | TGTGCCAGCAGTGATGGTCAGGCCGACGCCTACACTGAAGCTTTCTTT | CASSDGQADAYTEAFF
- | TRBJ2-7 | TRBV29-1 | - | TGCAGCGTTCAGGGATCCTACGAGCAGTACTTC | CSVQGSYEQYF
few | TRBJ1-4 | TRBV29-1 | TRBD1 | TGCAGCGTTAACAGGGGAAATAATGAAAAACTGTTTTTT | CSVNRGNNEKLFF
- | TRBJ2-1 | TRBV6-5 | - | TGTGCCAGCAGCGACATAACCTCCTACAATGAGCAGTTCTTC | CASSDITSYNEQFF
- | TRBJ1-4 | TRBV10-3 | TRBD1 | TGTGCCATCAGTGTAAACCCGGGACAGGGGGCAAAACTGTTTTTT | CAISVNPGQGAKLFF
- | TRBJ2-5 | TRBV13 | TRBD2 | TGTGCCAGCAGCCTAACTAGCGGGAGGGCCGGGGAGACCCAGTACTTC | CASSLTSGRAGETQYF
- | TRBJ2-3 | TRBV10-3 | - | TGTGCCATCAGGCGGACGGGAGAGTTGACAGATACGCAGTATTTT | CAIRRTGELTDTQYF
few | TRBJ2-5 | TRBV7-2 | TRBD1 | TGTGCCAGCAGCCCCCGACAGGGCCAGGGAGAGACCCAGTACTTC | CASSPRQGQGETQYF
few | TRBJ1-2 | TRBV2 | TRBD1 | TGTGCCAGCAGTCCGGGACAGGGGGTCCATGGCTACACCTTC | CASSPGQGVHGYTF
- | TRBJ1-5 | TRBV9 | - | TGTGCCAGCAGCGTAGGGGCCGGGGGGAGGAATAGCAATCAGCCCCAGCATTTT | CASSVGAGGRNSNQPQHF
- | TRBJ1-5 | TRBV29-1 | TRBD1 | TGCAGCGTACAGGGGGCTCAAGGCCAGCCCCAGCATTTT | CSVQGAQGQPQHF
- | TRBJ2-1 | TRBV28 | TRBD2 | TGTGCCACCTCCACGGGGAGCGGGACCTACAATGAGCAGTTCTTC | CATSTGSGTYNEQFF
few | TRBJ1-6 | TRBV28 | TRBD1 | TGTGCCAGCAGTTACAGGGGAGGAAATTCACCCCTCCACTTT | CASSYRGGNSPLHF
- | TRBJ2-3 | TRBV28 | TRBD2 | TGTGCCAGCAGTCCCCGGGAGGGTCGTAGCCGTAGGGCGCAGTATTTT | CASSPREGRSRRAQYF
- | TRBJ2-3 | TRBV19 | - | TGTGCCAGTAGTATAAATAGGCAGGGAGGAGATACGCAGTATTTT | CASSINRQGGDTQYF
- | TRBJ2-2 | TRBV2 | - | TGTGCCAGCACAACAGAAAACACCGGGGAGCTGTTTTTT | CASTTENTGELFF
- | TRBJ1-5 | TRBV24-1 | - | TGTGCCATAAGGGGAACAGGTGGGTCATATCAGCCCCAGCATTTT | CAIRGTGGSYQPQHF
- | TRBJ2-5 | TRBV29-1 | - | TGCAGCGTTGTGAACCCATGGACAGGGAGGGGTGAAGAGACCCAGTACTTC | CSVVNPWTGRGEETQYF
- | TRBJ2-5 | TRBV6-5 | - | TGTGCCAGCAGCCAACCCCGGGAGACCCAGTACTTC | CASSQPRETQYF
- | TRBJ2-2 | TRBV28 | - | TGTGCCAGCATGTCCGTCAACACCGGGGAGCTGTTTTTT | CASMSVNTGELFF
once | TRBJ1-1 | TRBV28 | - | TGTGCCAGCAGTTTATGGGAGGGGCCCAGCACTGAAGCTTTCTTT | CASSLWEGPSTEAFF
- | TRBJ2-5 | TRBV13 | TRBD1 | TGTGCCAGCAGCTCGCGGACAGGGGCCAACCAAGAGACCCAGTACTTC | CASSSRTGANQETQYF
- | TRBJ1-5 | TRBV18 | TRBD1 | TGTGCCAGCTCACCGGACAGGATAGATCAGCCCCAGCATTTT | CASSPDRIDQPQHF
- | TRBJ2-7 | TRBV3-1/TRBV3-2 | - | TGTGCCAGCGGGGGCGAATCCTACGAGCAGTACTTC | CASGGESYEQYF
- | TRBJ2-3 | TRBV11-2 | - | TGTGCCAGCAGCTTAGACGGTGCTAGCACAGATACGCAGTATTTT | CASSLDGASTDTQYF
- | TRBJ2-1 | TRBV18 | - | TGTGCCAGCTCACCGGCGGCCAGGGTCTCCGATGAGCAGTTCTTC | CASSPAARVSDEQFF
- | TRBJ2-5 | TRBV2 | TRBD1 | TGTGCCAGCAGGGACAGGGTAATTTCCCTCGGGACCCAGTACTTC | CASRDRVISLGTQYF
- | TRBJ2-5 | TRBV19 | TRBD1 | TGTGCCAGTACCGCACAGGGGGCGGTTGGGGAGACCCAGTACTTC | CASTAQGAVGETQYF
- | TRBJ1-1 | TRBV20-1 | TRBD1 | TGCAGTGCTTACCGGGACAGGCAAGCTTTCTTT | CSAYRDRQAFF
- | TRBJ2-1 | TRBV30 | - | TGTGCCTATTATTATAGCGGTAGCTCCTACAATGAGCAGTTCTTC | CAYYYSGSSYNEQFF
- | TRBJ1-2 | TRBV7-2 | - | TGTGCCAGCAGCCCTCCAGGGAGGGGCTATGGCTACACCTTC | CASSPPGRGYGYTF
- | TRBJ2-2 | TRBV28 | TRBD2 | TGTGCCGGGTCTGGACTAGCGGGACGCACCGGGGAGCTGTTTTTT | CAGSGLAGRTGELFF
- | TRBJ2-5 | TRBV2 | TRBD2 | TGTGCCAGCAGCCCATGGGTGGGAGGGACCCAGACCCAGTACTTC | CASSPWVGGTQTQYF
few | TRBJ2-5 | TRBV9 | - | TGTGCCAGCAGCGTAGGAGGTCATCCGGAGAGCCAAGAGACCCAGTACTTC | CASSVGGHPESQETQYF